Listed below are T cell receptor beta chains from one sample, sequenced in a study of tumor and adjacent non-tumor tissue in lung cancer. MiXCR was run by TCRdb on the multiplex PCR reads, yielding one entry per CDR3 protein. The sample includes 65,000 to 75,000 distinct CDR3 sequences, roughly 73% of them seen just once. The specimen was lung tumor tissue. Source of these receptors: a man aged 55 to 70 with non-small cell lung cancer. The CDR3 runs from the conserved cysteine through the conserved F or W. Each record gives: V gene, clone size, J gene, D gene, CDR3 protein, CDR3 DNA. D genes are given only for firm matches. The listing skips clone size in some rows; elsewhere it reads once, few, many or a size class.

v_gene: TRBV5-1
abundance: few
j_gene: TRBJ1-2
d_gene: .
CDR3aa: CASSGDGDYGYTF
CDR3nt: TGCGCCAGCAGCGGGGATGGGGACTATGGCTACACCTTC

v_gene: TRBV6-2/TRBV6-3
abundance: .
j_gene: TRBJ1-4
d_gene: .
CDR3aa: CASSYCQEDGEKLFF
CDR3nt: TGTGCCAGCAGTTATTGTCAGGAGGACGGGGAAAAGCTGTTTTTT

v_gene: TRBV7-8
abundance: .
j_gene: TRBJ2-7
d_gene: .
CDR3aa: CASNFEDRIYEQYF
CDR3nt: TGTGCCAGCAACTTCGAGGACAGAATCTACGAGCAGTACTTC

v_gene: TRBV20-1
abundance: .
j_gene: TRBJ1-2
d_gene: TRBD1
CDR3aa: CSAIDGTGYGYTF
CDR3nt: TGCAGTGCTATAGATGGGACAGGGTATGGGTACACCTTC

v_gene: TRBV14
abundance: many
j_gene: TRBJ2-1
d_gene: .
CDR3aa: CASSQEGWQGRFF
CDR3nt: TGTGCCAGCAGCCAAGAAGGCTGGCAGGGAAGGTTCTTC

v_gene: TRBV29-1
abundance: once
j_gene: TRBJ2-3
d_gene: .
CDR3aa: CSVGTTNVATDTHYF
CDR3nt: TGCAGTGTTGGCACTACCAATGTAGCAACAGATACGCATTATTTT

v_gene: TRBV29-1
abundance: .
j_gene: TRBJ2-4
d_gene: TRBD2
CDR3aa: CSVETSGNIPYF
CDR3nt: TGCAGTGTGGAGACTAGCGGAAACATTCCGTACTTC

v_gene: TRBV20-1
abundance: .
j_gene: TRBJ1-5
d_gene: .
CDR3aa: CGAQAGAEQPLHF
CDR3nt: TGTGGTGCTCAGGCGGGGGCGGAACAGCCCCTGCATTTT

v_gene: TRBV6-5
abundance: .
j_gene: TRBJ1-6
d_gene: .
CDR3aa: CANSYSGSPLHF
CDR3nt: TGTGCCAACAGTTACTCTGGGTCACCCCTCCACTTT

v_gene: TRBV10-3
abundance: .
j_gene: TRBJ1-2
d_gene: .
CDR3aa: CAISDLENNCGYTF
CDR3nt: TGTGCCATCAGCGACCTAGAGAATAACTGTGGCTACACCTTC